Below are 21 T cell receptor beta chains sequenced from a single sample in a study of sequential checkpoint blockade in melanoma. Specified treatment: randomized to nivolumab then ipilimumab (arm A) or the reverse (arm B). Method: immunoSEQ multiplex PCR; TCRdb's copy keeps in-frame clones and lacks some. This sample has roughly 9,200 clones, with approximately 23% found just once. The starting material was tumor tissue (inferred from file names), obtained from a patient given nivolumab and ipilimumab in sequence. These receptors all come from a human donor with melanoma.

This chain connects TRBV6-8 to TRBJ1-4, with D uncertain. V lost 10 bases and J 4 bases, leaving 16 bases between the germline ends. The length of the CDR3 is 14 residues. CDR1 and CDR2 (germline): MNHGY, SAAAGT. CDR3 coding DNA: TGTGCCATCAGCCAACAAAACAGTAATGAAAAACTGTTTTTT. It specifies CAISQQNSNEKLFF.

In its sample, this clone is medium-sized (0.01 to 0.1%). In DNA, the CDR3 is TGTGCCAGCAGCGTCCAAAGCACGTCAGAGCAGTTCTTC. It specifies CASSVQSTSEQFF. The V gene is TRBV9, the J gene TRBJ2-1; D remains ambiguous. V was pared by 2 bases and J by 10 bases, with 13 bases between. CDR1 and CDR2 from the germline V gene are SGDLS and YYNGEE. This CDR3 contains 13 residues.

The genes are TRBV6-8 and TRBJ2-7; tentatively, D is TRBD2 (6 bases). V lost 3 bases to trimming and J lost 1 base, with 13 bases between them. CDR3 length: 15 residues. CDR1 and CDR2 (germline): MNHGY, SAAAGT. CDR3 region: CASSYGRDWSYEQYF. CDR3 in DNA: TGTGCCAGCAGTTATGGTCGGGACTGGTCCTACGAGCAGTACTTC.

The genes are TRBV18 and TRBJ1-3, with 7 bases fitting TRBD1. Unmatched junction bases numbered 5, after V lost 3 bases and J lost 0 bases. CDR1 and CDR2 (germline): KGHSH, LQKENI. The CDR3 length is 16 residues. CDR3 sequence reads: CASSPARDSSGNTIYF. The CDR3 nucleotides are TGTGCCAGCTCACCTGCTCGGGACAGCTCTGGAAACACCATATATTTT.

This clone was recorded many times. V and J are TRBV11-3 and TRBJ1-1; 8 bases line up with TRBD1. The CDR3 sequence is 15 residues long. Germline loops: CDR1 SGHNT, CDR2 YENEEA. Trimming at V came to 1 base and at J to 6 bases, leaving 7 bases not matched to a gene. CDR3 DNA sequence: TGTGCCAGCAGCTTAGGACGGCAGGGGGCCTCTGAAGCTTTCTTT. It is translated as CASSLGRQGASEAFF.

This clone showed up many times. The chain recombines TRBV5-1 with TRBJ1-6, with D unresolved. This CDR3 has 14 amino acids. Germline loops: CDR1 SGHRS, CDR2 YFSETQ. V lost 4 bases and J lost 9, with 14 bases in between. The DNA for the CDR3 is TGCGCCAGCAGCGCGGCGGGTATTGGTTCACCCCTCCACTTT. It encodes CASSAAGIGSPLHF. The whole variable domain, filled in from reference TRBV5-1 and TRBJ1-6, reads KAGVTQTPRYLIKTRGQQVTLSCSPISGHRSVSWYQQTPGQGLQFLFEYFSETQRNKGNFPGRFSGRQFSNSRSEMNVSTLELGDSALYLCASSAAGIGSPLHFGNGTRLTVT.

This clone occurred a few times. This chain uses TRBV6-8 with TRBJ2-2; 9 nucleotides match TRBD1. Germline lookup yields CDR1 MNHGY and CDR2 SAAAGT. The length of the CDR3 is 15 residues. With V trimmed by 8 bases and J by 6 bases, 10 bases remained unmatched. The DNA of the CDR3 is TGTGCCAGCGGCGTGCAGAGGACAGGGGCCGGGGAGCTGTTTTTT. Its translation is CASGVQRTGAGELFF.

The CDR3 here is CASSIGPGRNTEAFF. The CDR3 DNA is TGTGCCAGTAGTATAGGCCCGGGGAGGAACACTGAAGCTTTCTTT. This chain joins TRBV19 and TRBJ1-1, with D hard to call. Trimming removed 1 base from V and 1 base from J, with 10 bases in between. Germline assignment: CDR1 LNHDA and CDR2 SQIVND (reference sequence). The CDR3 is 15 residues long.

Within the sample, this clone is medium-sized. CDR3 sequence reads: CASSYLIISQGALTEAFF. The CDR3 DNA sequence: TGTGCCAGCAGTTATTTGATTATCAGCCAGGGGGCTCTGACTGAAGCTTTCTTT. The J gene is TRBJ1-1, the V gene TRBV6-8, with 8 bases fitting TRBD1. Germline values: CDR1 MNHGY, CDR2 SAAAGT. This CDR3 comprises 18 residues. Germline trimming cut 3 bases from V and 5 bases from J; bases unmatched to any gene: 17.

The chain is built from TRBV19 and TRBJ1-2, with TRBD1 matching over 7 bases. Germline assignment: CDR1 LNHDA and CDR2 SQIVND (reference sequence). CDR3 length: 13 residues. Trimming removed 6 bases from V and 4 bases from J; junction bases left unmatched: 5. The CDR3 loop is CASSEGQTYGYTF. CDR3 nucleotide sequence: TGTGCCAGTAGCGAGGGACAGACCTATGGCTACACCTTC.

The chain uses TRBV5-1 and TRBJ2-5; D is perhaps TRBD1 or TRBD2 (5 bases each). The CDR3 contains 16 residues. Trimming took 0 bases from V and 2 from J, leaving 14 bases between them. Germline V gives CDR1 SGHRS, CDR2 YFSETQ. The CDR3, as DNA: TGCGCCAGCAGCTTGGGAGGGGTTTCGGGGCAAGAGACCCAGTACTTC. It yields the protein CASSLGGVSGQETQYF.

The CDR3 region has the DNA TGTGCCAGCAGCCCAAAGGGACAGGGGGAAAACTATGGCTACACCTTC. Its protein product is CASSPKGQGENYGYTF. The chain uses TRBV11-3 and TRBJ1-2; 11 bases agree with TRBD1. The V gene's germline CDR1 is SGHNT and CDR2 YENEEA. This CDR3 spans 16 amino acids. The V and J ends lost 5 bases and 2 bases, in that order; junction bases with no gene match: 7. Combining the CDR3 with reference TRBV11-3 and TRBJ1-2 gives the whole variable domain EAGVVQSPRYKIIEKKQPVAFWCNPISGHNTLYWYLQNLGQGPELLIRYENEEAVDDSQLPKDRFSAERLKGVDSTLKIQPAELGDSAVYLCASSPKGQGENYGYTFGSGTRLTVV.

This clone came up a few times. V usage is TRBV11-3 and J usage is TRBJ2-1; a possible D gene is TRBD2 (7 bases). Germline lookup yields CDR1 SGHNT and CDR2 YENEEA. V was cut by 6 bases and J by 8 bases, with 20 bases left in between. The CDR3 extends over 15 amino acids. CDR3 nucleotide sequence: TGTGCCAGCAGTCCAGGGAGGGGGGGCTATGATGAGCAGTTCTTC. This translates into CASSPGRGGYDEQFF.

This clone was counted between two and nine times. This chain joins TRBV11-3 and TRBJ1-2; D is perhaps TRBD1 (6 bases). The CDR3 is 16 residues long. Germline CDR1 is SGHNT and CDR2 is YENEEA. V lost 3 bases and J lost 8, with 22 bases in between. The DNA of the CDR3 is TGTGCCAGCAGCTTCGGAGGCGGGGGGCAGATCCAGGGCTACACCTTC. Its protein is CASSFGGGGQIQGYTF.

The rearrangement uses TRBV6-8 and TRBJ2-5; 15 bases line up with TRBD2. This CDR3 region has 16 residues. Germline CDR1 and CDR2: MNHGY and SAAAGT. V was clipped by 3 bases and J by 6 bases; unmatched bases: 5. The CDR3 sequence is CASSYSGTSGGKTQYF. DNA of the CDR3: TGTGCCAGCAGTTATAGCGGGACTAGCGGGGGGAAGACCCAGTACTTC.

The chain couples TRBV6-8 to TRBJ1-1; 9 bases agree with TRBD1. There are 13 residues in the CDR3. Trimming at V came to 7 bases and at J to 4 bases, leaving 4 bases not matched to a gene. Per germline, CDR1 MNHGY and CDR2 SAAAGT. The CDR3 here is CASKMGQGTEAFF. The CDR3 DNA reads as TGTGCCAGCAAGATGGGACAGGGCACTGAAGCTTTCTTT.

This clone turned up a few times. The CDR3 bases are TGTGCCAGCTCACCACAGGGGACGGCGAACACTGAAGCTTTCTTT. This codes for CASSPQGTANTEAFF. The J gene is TRBJ1-1, the V gene TRBV18; possible D gene TRBD1, 5 bases. The germline CDR1 and CDR2 sequences are KGHSH and LQKENI. The CDR3 contains 15 residues. V gave up 1 base and J gave up 1 base, with 10 bases separating them.

The chain joins TRBV19 to TRBJ2-7, with 8 bases that match TRBD1. With V trimmed by 6 bases and J by 5 bases, 15 bases remained unmatched. CDR1 LNHDA and CDR2 SQIVND come from the germline V gene (reference sequence). The CDR3 loop spans 16 amino acids. The CDR3 sequence is CASSTGQASGLDEQYF. The CDR3 DNA reads TGTGCCAGTAGCACGGGACAGGCTTCAGGATTAGACGAGCAGTACTTC.

This clone is medium-sized. The chain employs TRBV19 and TRBJ1-1, with 8 bases aligning to TRBD1. CDR3 length: 12 amino acids. Germline assignment: CDR1 LNHDA and CDR2 SQIVND (reference sequence). V dropped 6 bases and J dropped 10; count of bases not matched to a gene: 7. The CDR3 sequence is CASRSGGAGAFF. The CDR3 nucleotides are TGTGCCAGTAGATCAGGGGGCGCGGGAGCTTTCTTT.

The rearrangement links TRBV14 to TRBJ2-1; weak D call: TRBD1 (5 bases). V was pared by 2 bases and J by 1 base, with 15 bases between. Germline CDR1 and CDR2: SGHDN and FVKESK. The CDR3 is made up of 17 amino acids. CDR3 amino acids: CASSQIVGRASYNEQFF. CDR3 in DNA: TGTGCCAGCAGCCAAATTGTAGGCAGGGCATCCTACAATGAGCAGTTCTTC. Combining the CDR3 with reference TRBV14 and TRBJ2-1 gives the whole variable domain EAGVTQFPSHSVIEKGQTVTLRCDPISGHDNLYWYRRVMGKEIKFLLHFVKESKQDESGMPNNRFLAERTGGTYSTLKVQPAELEDSGVYFCASSQIVGRASYNEQFFGPGTRLTVL.

The chain has TRBV5-1 and TRBJ2-7, with 7 bases fitting TRBD2. The CDR3 runs to 14 residues. J gave up 12 bases and V 1 base, and 13 bases lay outside the gene matches. Germline loops: CDR1 SGHRS, CDR2 YFSETQ. The CDR3: CASSLSGDYRPTYF. As DNA, the CDR3 is TGCGCCAGCAGCTTGTCGGGGGACTACAGACCTACGTACTTC.